Shown below are 24 T cell receptor beta chains from a single sample sequenced in a study of T cell repertoires in cytomegalovirus infection. Each CDR3 protein is one row after TCRdb ran MiXCR on the reads. The sample contains approximately 750,000 distinct CDR3 sequences, 35% to 45% of which appear only once. Material: PBMCs. Source of these receptors: a human donor in good health (CMV status not recorded). Some clones in this sample may be carry-over from other donors' samples.

The gene calls are TRBV7-8 and TRBJ1-2; D is unclear. The CDR3 covers 14 residues. The V gene's germline CDR1 is SGHVS and CDR2 FQNEAQ. V dropped 2 bases and J dropped 3 bases, with 10 bases sitting between them. This chain's CDR3 is CASSLLAEDYGYTF. CDR3 DNA sequence: TGTGCCAGCAGCTTACTGGCAGAGGACTATGGCTACACCTTC.

For this clonotype: One end of the junction is discordant with germline, which a read error may explain. The chain recombines TRBV7-2 with TRBJ2-2, with 8 bases matching TRBD2. CDR3 length: 20 amino acids. Germline V gives CDR1 SGHTA, CDR2 FQGNSA. CDR3 region: CASSLAALGASGPYTGELVF. In DNA form, the CDR3 reads TGTGCCAGCAGCTTAGCGGCTTTAGGGGCTAGCGGGCCGTACACCGGGGAGCTGGTTTTT.

J is TRBJ1-2 and V is TRBV19; 12 positions agree with TRBD1. The V segment lost 7 bases and the J segment 4 bases; nucleotides outside the gene matches: 7. The CDR3 has 15 residues. CDR1 is LNHDA, CDR2 SQIVND, per germline (reference sequence). DNA of the CDR3: TGTGCCAGTACCCGGGACAGGGGGCGTGCCTATGGCTACACCTTC. Its protein product is CASTRDRGRAYGYTF.

V gene TRBV6-1 combines with J gene TRBJ1-5; possible D gene TRBD1, 5 bases. The CDR3 sequence is 13 residues long. The germline V gene has CDR1 MNHNS and CDR2 SASEGT. The V end lost 7 bases, the J end lost 4 bases, and 11 bases lay between the germline ends. The CDR3 region has the DNA TGTGCCAGCAAAGGAGGGGCGAATCAGCCCCAGCATTTT. The encoded protein is CASKGGANQPQHF.

The chain couples TRBV10-3 to TRBJ2-7, with D possibly being TRBD2 (6 bases). Trimming took off 3 bases at V and 7 bases at J, with 22 bases between the two ends. This CDR3 has 16 residues. Germline CDR1 is ENHRY and CDR2 is SYGVKD. The CDR3 DNA reads as TGTGCCATCAGTGATCCAGATCACTACGGAGGGTTTGAGCAGTACTTC. This gives the protein CAISDPDHYGGFEQYF.

This clonotype was detected a few times. This chain connects TRBV11-2 to TRBJ2-3, with TRBD1 as a possible D gene (6 bases). This CDR3 is built from 15 residues. Deletions cut 5 bases from V and 1 base from J, with 13 bases between. CDR1 and CDR2 (germline): SGHAT, FQNNGV. The CDR3 protein is CASSPGVRGTDTQYF. CDR3 nucleotide sequence: TGTGCCAGCAGCCCAGGGGTCAGGGGCACAGATACGCAGTATTTT.

The chain combines TRBV19 with TRBJ1-5; TRBD1 aligns across 7 bases. The CDR3 runs to 15 residues. Germline trimming cut 4 bases from V and 4 bases from J; bases unmatched to any gene: 7. Germline loops: CDR1 LNHDA, CDR2 SQIVND (reference sequence). Here the CDR3 reads CASSTSGGPNQPQHF. CDR3 nucleotides: TGTGCCAGTAGTACATCAGGGGGACCGAATCAGCCCCAGCATTTT.

This clonotype came up a few times. This rearrangement joins TRBV6-1 to TRBJ1-6; a weak D match, TRBD1 (6 bases). The CDR3 covers 16 residues. Germline V gene data show CDR1 as MNHNS and CDR2 as SASEGT. The V gene lost 5 bases and the J gene lost 5 bases, with 16 bases spanning the gap. The CDR3 DNA sequence: TGTGCCAGCAGTCAACCTCTGGGACAAAATAATTCACCCCTCCACTTT. It translates to CASSQPLGQNNSPLHF.

The V and J genes are TRBV6-6 and TRBJ2-1; TRBD2 matches at 14 bases. CDR1 MNHNY and CDR2 SVGAGI come from the germline V gene (reference sequence). The length of the CDR3 is 15 residues. With 3 bases clipped from V and 9 bases from J, the junction kept 4 bases outside the gene matches. The CDR3 DNA reads TGTGCCAGCAGTTATGGGACTAGCGGGGGTATTGAGCAGTTCTTC. Residues: CASSYGTSGGIEQFF.

The rearrangement uses TRBV20-1 and TRBJ2-3; D perhaps matches TRBD2 (6 bases). The CDR3 totals 15 residues. The germline V gene has CDR1 DFQATT and CDR2 SNEGSKA (reference sequence). V dropped 4 bases and J dropped 11 bases, with 25 bases sitting between them. The CDR3 protein is CSANPSGSRFRGQYF. CDR3 bases: TGCAGTGCTAACCCTTCCGGGAGCCGTTTTCGGGGGCAGTATTTT.

The V and J genes are TRBV9 and TRBJ2-1; the match to TRBD2 covers 14 bases. There are 17 residues in the CDR3. CDR1 is SGDLS, CDR2 YYNGEE, per germline. The V gene end was trimmed by 7 bases and the J gene end by 6 bases; junction bases not matched to a gene: 12. CDR3 DNA: TGTGCCAGCCGTCGGGACGCAGGGACTAGCGGGGGCAATGAGCAGTTCTTC. Its protein is CASRRDAGTSGGNEQFF.

The chain carries TRBV7-9 and TRBJ1-2; 7 nucleotides match TRBD1. Per germline, CDR1 SEHNR and CDR2 FQNEAQ (reference sequence). V lost 6 bases and J lost 2; bases outside the gene matches: 6. The CDR3 totals 14 residues. CDR3 sequence: CASSLTGQNYGYTF. CDR3 DNA sequence: TGTGCCAGCAGTCTGACGGGACAGAACTATGGCTACACCTTC.

The chain carries TRBV28 and TRBJ1-5; 12 bases are shared with TRBD1. The CDR3 has 16 amino acids. V gave up 6 bases and J gave up 3 bases; unmatched junction bases: 6. Per germline, CDR1 MDHEN and CDR2 SYDVKM. The CDR3: CASRIQGQGANQPQHF. CDR3 DNA sequence: TGTGCCAGCAGAATCCAGGGACAGGGGGCCAATCAGCCCCAGCATTTT.

This clonotype was observed a handful of times. The rearrangement links TRBV24-1 to TRBJ1-5, with 9 bases that match TRBD1. V trimming: 3 bases; J trimming: 8 bases; junction bases outside the gene matches: 16. CDR3 length: 18 residues. Germline CDR1 KGHDR, CDR2 SFDVKD. CDR3 in amino acids: CATSDDKSRDRAGKPQHF. CDR3 bases: TGTGCCACCAGTGATGACAAATCTAGGGACAGGGCAGGGAAGCCCCAGCATTTT.

The rearrangement joins TRBV12-3 or TRBV12-4 to TRBJ1-1; 8 nucleotides agree with TRBD1. CDR3 length equals 12 residues. V lost 7 bases, J lost 3 bases, and 1 base stayed unmatched. For the CDR3, the DNA is TGTGCCAGCACCAGGGGGCACACTGAAGCTTTCTTT. Its translation is CASTRGHTEAFF.

The table lists this clonotype with a few counts. The chain links TRBV7-8 to TRBJ2-7; TRBD2 might be the D (5 bases). Trimming removed 3 bases from V and 0 bases from J, with 15 bases in between. Per germline, CDR1 SGHVS and CDR2 FQNEAQ. This CDR3 region has 16 residues. CDR3 DNA: TGTGCCAGCAGCTTGGAGGCATTCCTAAGCTCCTACGAGCAGTACTTC. It yields the protein CASSLEAFLSSYEQYF.

About this clonotype: Its ends do not fully match the called genes, so a read error is possible. The chain uses TRBV27 and TRBJ2-2; tentative D call: TRBD2 (6 bases). The CDR3 is 16 amino acids. Germline CDR1 reads MNHEY; CDR2 reads SMNVEV (reference sequence). CDR3 in DNA: TGTGCCAGCAGCCGTCGCAGGGACGCGAACACCGGGGGGCTGTTTTTT. Encoded protein: CASSRRRDANTGGLFF.

As regards this clonotype: One end of the junction varies from germline; a read error may be responsible. The V and J genes are TRBV5-1 and TRBJ2-5; 15 nucleotides align to TRBD2. Germline loops: CDR1 SGHRS, CDR2 YFSETQ. The CDR3 runs to 16 residues. The CDR3 region is CASSGGLAGGQETQYF. The DNA for the CDR3 is TGTGCCAGCAGTGGGGGACTAGCGGGGGGACAAGAGACCCAGTACTTC.

This sequence joins TRBV12-3 or TRBV12-4 and TRBJ1-1, with D perhaps matching TRBD1 (5 bases). This CDR3 has 14 amino acids. V lost 6 bases and J lost 2, with 13 bases in between. CDR3 protein: CASSAVGGNTEAFF. CDR3 bases: TGTGCCAGCAGCGCGGTGGGGGGAAACACTGAAGCTTTCTTT.

This clonotype has at least ten counts. The rearrangement joins TRBV7-9 to TRBJ2-5; maybe TRBD1 (6 bases). CDR1 is SEHNR, CDR2 FQNEAQ, per germline (reference sequence). Trimming left V 5 bases short and J 5 bases short, with 12 bases between. The CDR3 has 13 residues. This CDR3 is CASSHTGTETQYF. The DNA for the CDR3 is TGTGCCAGCAGCCATACAGGGACCGAGACCCAGTACTTC.

As concerns this clonotype: This clone may be a read error of a much larger clone one base away. The J gene is TRBJ1-1, the V gene TRBV7-2, with a tentative D call TRBD1 (5 bases). The germline V gene encodes CDR1 SGHTA and CDR2 FQGNSA. V gave up 5 bases and J gave up 0 bases, with 16 bases separating them. The length of the CDR3 is 16 residues. This CDR3 reads CASSQVTRGLNTEAFF. The CDR3 region has the DNA TGTGCCAGCAGCCAGGTGACAAGGGGCTTGAACACTGAAGCTTTCTTT.

This clonotype was counted at least ten times. V usage is TRBV7-8 and J usage is TRBJ1-1; 10 nucleotides line up with TRBD1. The CDR3 is 18 residues long. Germline values: CDR1 SGHVS, CDR2 FQNEAQ. V was pared by 5 bases and J by 4 bases, with 16 bases of the junction left unmatched. The CDR3 DNA sequence: TGTGCCAGCAGCCCGTCCACGGGACAGGGGATTTCGGGCACTGAAGCTTTCTTT. Protein sequence: CASSPSTGQGISGTEAFF.

This sequence joins TRBV12-3 or TRBV12-4 and TRBJ2-2, with D unclear. CDR3 length equals 14 residues. The germline V and J ends were trimmed by 11 bases and 8 bases, with 21 bases remaining between them. CDR3 loop: CAGTIPGGVGELFF. Here the CDR3 DNA reads TGTGCCGGCACCATCCCCGGTGGCGTAGGGGAGCTGTTTTTT.

V is TRBV12-3 or TRBV12-4 and J is TRBJ1-1, with 8 bases aligning to TRBD1. The V gene end was trimmed by 5 bases and the J gene end by 4 bases; junction bases not matched to a gene: 15. This CDR3 contains 17 residues. The CDR3 bases are TGTGCCAGCAGTCCGGACAGGGATCGGGGGAGTAGCACTGAAGCTTTCTTT. Translated, it gives CASSPDRDRGSSTEAFF.